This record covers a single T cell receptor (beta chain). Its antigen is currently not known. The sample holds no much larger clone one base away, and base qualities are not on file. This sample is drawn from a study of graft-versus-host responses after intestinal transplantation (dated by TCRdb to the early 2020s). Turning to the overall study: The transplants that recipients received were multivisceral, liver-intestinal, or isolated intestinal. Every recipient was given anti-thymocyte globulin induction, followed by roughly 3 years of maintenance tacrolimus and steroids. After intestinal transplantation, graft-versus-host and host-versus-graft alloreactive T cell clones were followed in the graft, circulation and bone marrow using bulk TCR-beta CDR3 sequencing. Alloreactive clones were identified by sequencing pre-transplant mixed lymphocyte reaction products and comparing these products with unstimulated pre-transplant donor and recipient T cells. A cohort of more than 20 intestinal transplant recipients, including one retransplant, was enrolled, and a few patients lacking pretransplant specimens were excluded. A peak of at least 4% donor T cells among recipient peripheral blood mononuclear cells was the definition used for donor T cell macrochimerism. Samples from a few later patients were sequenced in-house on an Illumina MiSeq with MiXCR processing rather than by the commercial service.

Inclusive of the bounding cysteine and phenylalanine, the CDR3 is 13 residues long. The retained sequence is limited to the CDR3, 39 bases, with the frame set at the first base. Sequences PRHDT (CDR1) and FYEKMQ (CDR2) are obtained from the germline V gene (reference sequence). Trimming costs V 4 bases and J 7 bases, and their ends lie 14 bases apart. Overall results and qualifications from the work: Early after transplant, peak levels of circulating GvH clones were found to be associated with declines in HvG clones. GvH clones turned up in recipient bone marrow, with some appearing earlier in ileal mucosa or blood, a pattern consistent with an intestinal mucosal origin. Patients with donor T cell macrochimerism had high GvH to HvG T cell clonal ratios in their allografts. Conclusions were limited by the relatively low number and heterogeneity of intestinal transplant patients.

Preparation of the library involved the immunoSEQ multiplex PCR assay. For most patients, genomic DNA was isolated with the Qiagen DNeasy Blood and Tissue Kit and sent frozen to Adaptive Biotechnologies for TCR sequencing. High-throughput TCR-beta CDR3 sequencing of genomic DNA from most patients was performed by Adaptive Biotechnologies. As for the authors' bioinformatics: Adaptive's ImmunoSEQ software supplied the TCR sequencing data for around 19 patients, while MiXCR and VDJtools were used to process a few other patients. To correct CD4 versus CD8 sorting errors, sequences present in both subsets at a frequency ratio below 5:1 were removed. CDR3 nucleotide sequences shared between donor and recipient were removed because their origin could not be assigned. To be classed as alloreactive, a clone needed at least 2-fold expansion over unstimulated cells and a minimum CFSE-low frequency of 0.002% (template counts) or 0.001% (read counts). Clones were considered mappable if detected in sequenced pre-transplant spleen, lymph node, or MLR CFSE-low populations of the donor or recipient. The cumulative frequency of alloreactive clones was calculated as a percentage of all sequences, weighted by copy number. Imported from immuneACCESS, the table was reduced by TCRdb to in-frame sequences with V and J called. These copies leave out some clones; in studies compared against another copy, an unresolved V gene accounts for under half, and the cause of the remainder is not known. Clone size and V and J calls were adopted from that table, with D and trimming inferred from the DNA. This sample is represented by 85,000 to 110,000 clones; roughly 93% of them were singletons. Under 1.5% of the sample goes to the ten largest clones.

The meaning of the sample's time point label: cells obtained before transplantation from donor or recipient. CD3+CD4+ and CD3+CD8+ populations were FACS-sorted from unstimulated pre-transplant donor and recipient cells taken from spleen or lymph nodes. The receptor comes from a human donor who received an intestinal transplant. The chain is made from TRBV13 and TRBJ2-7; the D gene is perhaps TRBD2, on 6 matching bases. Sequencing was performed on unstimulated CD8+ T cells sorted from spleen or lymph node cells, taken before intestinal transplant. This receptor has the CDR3 CASSSGLPGEQYF. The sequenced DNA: TGTGCCAGCAGCTCGGGACTCCCGGGGGAGCAGTACTTC.